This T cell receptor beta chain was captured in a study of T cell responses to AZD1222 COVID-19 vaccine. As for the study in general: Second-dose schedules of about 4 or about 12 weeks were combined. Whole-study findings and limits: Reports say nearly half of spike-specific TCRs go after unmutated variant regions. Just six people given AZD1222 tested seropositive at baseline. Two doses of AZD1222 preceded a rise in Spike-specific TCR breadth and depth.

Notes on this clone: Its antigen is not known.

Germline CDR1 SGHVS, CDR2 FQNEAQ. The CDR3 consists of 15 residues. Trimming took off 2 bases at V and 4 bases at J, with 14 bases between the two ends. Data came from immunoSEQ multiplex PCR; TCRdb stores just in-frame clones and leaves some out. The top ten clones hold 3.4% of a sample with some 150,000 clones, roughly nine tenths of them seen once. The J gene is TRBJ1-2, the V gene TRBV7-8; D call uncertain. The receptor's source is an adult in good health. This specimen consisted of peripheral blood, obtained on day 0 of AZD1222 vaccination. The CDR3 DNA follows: TGTGCCAGCAGCTTATCTTTCGCAGGCGGCTATGGCTACACCTTC. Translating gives CASSLSFAGGYGYTF.